The 8 T cell receptor beta chains given below trace back to one sample, sequenced in a study of cytomegalovirus exposure and HLA in healthy donors (dated by TCRdb to about 2017). Libraries were constructed by the immunoSEQ multiplex PCR assay. For the multiplex PCR, a mixture combining 60 forward primers for TCR Vbeta segments and 13 reverse primers for TCR Jbeta segments was used. As stored in TCRdb, this immuneACCESS dataset retains in-frame rearrangements with V and J assigned. A fraction of the clones does not appear; measured against another copy, unresolved V genes explain less than half of the discrepancy, and the remainder lacks a known reason. The sample includes more than 85,000 clones, with around 77% observed a single time. The ten largest clones represent 7.5% to 9% of the sample. Sequenced: PBMCs. Receptors originate from a female donor in good health and CMV-seronegative.

The chain carries TRBV5-1 and TRBJ1-2, with a possible D match to TRBD1 (6 bases). V dropped 8 bases and J dropped 2 bases, with 16 bases sitting between them. The CDR3 is 14 residues long. Germline-derived CDR1 and CDR2 are SGHRS and YFSETQ. This chain's CDR3 is CASTWTATNYGYTF. The DNA for the CDR3 is TGCGCCAGTACCTGGACAGCCACAAACTATGGCTACACCTTC.

This clone appeared a single time. The gene calls are TRBV7-2 and TRBJ1-5; D ambiguous. CDR1 and CDR2 from the germline V gene are SGHTA and FQGNSA. This CDR3 has 15 amino acids. Between the trimmed V and J ends, which lost 8 bases and 1 base, there was a span of 15 bases. CDR3 DNA sequence: TGTGCCAGCTCGCCAGGAGGATTCAGCAATCAGCCCCAGCATTTT. Protein product: CASSPGGFSNQPQHF.

The chain recombines TRBV7-2 with TRBJ1-1; 10 positions agree with TRBD1. CDR3 length equals 15 residues. V lost 5 bases, J lost 4 bases, and 7 bases stayed unmatched. Per the germline V gene, CDR1 is SGHTA and CDR2 is FQGNSA. CDR3 nucleotide sequence: TGTGCCAGCAGCCGACAGGGGGCTCTGAGCACTGAAGCTTTCTTT. This translates into CASSRQGALSTEAFF.

V gene TRBV7-2 combines with J gene TRBJ2-7; 10 nucleotides match TRBD1. Per germline, CDR1 SGHTA and CDR2 FQGNSA. Trimming removed 1 base from V and 2 bases from J; junction bases left unmatched: 2. This CDR3 is 15 amino acids long. Written as DNA, the CDR3 is TGTGCCAGCAGCTTAGTAGGGACAGGGGCCTACGAGCAGTACTTC. Translation gives CASSLVGTGAYEQYF.

The chain carries TRBV7-8 and TRBJ2-7; the match to TRBD2 covers 7 bases. This CDR3 contains 14 residues. V lost 4 bases, J lost 3 bases, and 6 bases stayed unmatched. Germline V gene data show CDR1 as SGHVS and CDR2 as FQNEAQ. Here the CDR3 reads CASSSLTSVYEQYF. The CDR3, as DNA: TGTGCCAGCAGCTCCCTAACTAGCGTCTACGAGCAGTACTTC.

The V call is TRBV5-1, the J call TRBJ2-3; 12 nucleotides agree with TRBD2. CDR1 and CDR2 (germline): SGHRS, YFSETQ. The CDR3 runs to 18 residues. Losses at the gene ends were 3 bases for V and 2 bases for J; bases not matched to a gene: 10. The DNA for the CDR3 is TGCGCCAGCAGCTCCCAGCCGACTAGCGGGAGTCCCACAGATACGCAGTATTTT. Its translation is CASSSQPTSGSPTDTQYF.

With regard to this clone: Other DNA sequences in the sample encode the same CDR3. The V and J genes are TRBV20-1 and TRBJ2-3, with a weak D call TRBD2 (5 bases). The CDR3 length is 11 residues. In germline, CDR1 is DFQATT, CDR2 SNEGSKA (reference sequence). Trimming took 6 bases from V and 6 from J, leaving 10 bases between them. CDR3 nucleotide sequence: TGCAGTGCAAGTCTAGCTGATACGCAGTATTTT. Translating it yields CSASLADTQYF.

The DNA for the CDR3 is TGCAGCGTTCCGCCAGGGGCCGACTATGGCTACACCTTC. Its translation is CSVPPGADYGYTF. The chain joins TRBV29-1 to TRBJ1-2, with D perhaps matching TRBD1 (6 bases). The CDR3 has 13 residues. The V end lost 5 bases, the J end lost 3 bases, and 13 bases lay between the germline ends. Germline lookup yields CDR1 SQVTM and CDR2 ANQGSEA.